These 24 T cell receptor beta chains were sequenced from one sample in a study of post-analysis software for immune sequencing data. Built from TCR beta cDNA, the libraries had unique molecular identifiers in them. TCRdb used MiXCR to reprocess the PCR reads, holding one entry per CDR3 protein. The sample carries 500,000 to 600,000 distinct CDR3 sequences, 40% to 50% recorded once. Their cognate antigens are unknown. General study findings and limits: Included in a set of roughly five TRBV segments more frequent in patients than controls were TRBV5-6, TRBV5-1 and TRBV20-1.

What was sequenced was blood. Source of these receptors: a girl aged 5-17 years with multiple sclerosis.

This clonotype was recorded at least ten times. The chain combines TRBV18 with TRBJ2-5; no firm D call. Trimming pared 3 bases from V and 5 bases from J, leaving 4 bases between. The germline V gene encodes CDR1 KGHSH and CDR2 LQKENI. The CDR3 sequence is 11 residues long. CDR3 protein: CASSPWETQYF. The CDR3 nucleotides read TGTGCCAGCTCACCGTGGGAGACCCAGTACTTC.

The chain is built from TRBV12-3 or TRBV12-4 and TRBJ2-5; no reliable D call. This CDR3 contains 15 residues. V was trimmed by 6 bases and J by 0 bases, leaving 14 bases between them. Here the CDR3 DNA reads TGTGCCAGCAGCGGGCTTCTAGTCGACCAAGAGACCCAGTACTTC. Protein sequence: CASSGLLVDQETQYF.

This clonotype has only one observation. The CDR3 loop reads CATTGQGPNQPQHF. The CDR3 DNA reads as TGTGCCACGACCGGACAGGGGCCAAATCAGCCCCAGCATTTT. The rearrangement uses TRBV10-3 and TRBJ1-5; TRBD1 matches at 9 bases. The germline CDR1 and CDR2 sequences are ENHRY and SYGVKD. The CDR3 has 14 amino acids. Trimming cost V 10 bases and J 4 bases; bases outside gene matches: 8.

The sample holds a few counts of this clonotype. The chain employs TRBV12-3 or TRBV12-4 and TRBJ1-2; D is perhaps TRBD1 (6 bases). The CDR3 totals 13 residues. V was cut by 6 bases and J by 3 bases, with 11 bases left in between. The CDR3 DNA reads as TGTGCCAGCAGACAAGGGGGTGACTATGGCTACACCTTC. Translating it yields CASRQGGDYGYTF.

This clonotype was counted between two and nine times. This rearrangement joins TRBV20-1 to TRBJ2-1, with 10 nucleotides matching TRBD2. Germline trimming cut 0 bases from V and 8 bases from J; bases unmatched to any gene: 7. The CDR3 contains 15 residues. The germline gives CDR1 DFQATT, CDR2 SNEGSKA (reference sequence). CDR3 coding DNA: TGCAGTGCTAGAGATCGTGTTAGCGGGGGGCATGAGCAGTTCTTC. Translated, it gives CSARDRVSGGHEQFF.

This clonotype was observed a few times. The chain joins TRBV12-3 or TRBV12-4 to TRBJ2-5, with D perhaps matching TRBD2 (5 bases). The CDR3 consists of 14 residues. Trimming took off 6 bases at V and 7 bases at J, with 18 bases between the two ends. The CDR3 region has the DNA TGTGCCAGCAGGGAGGCCTCAACGTCGGGGACCCAGTACTTC. Protein product: CASREASTSGTQYF.

This clonotype was seen more than once but under ten times. This rearrangement joins TRBV5-1 to TRBJ2-7, with TRBD1 matching 8 bases. The V and J ends lost 3 bases and 3 bases, in that order; junction bases with no gene match: 11. The CDR3 has 16 residues. Germline V gene data show CDR1 as SGHRS and CDR2 as YFSETQ. CDR3 sequence: CASSWGPDRGGYEQYF. The DNA of the CDR3 is TGCGCCAGCAGCTGGGGACCCGACAGGGGAGGCTACGAGCAGTACTTC.

V and J are TRBV12-3 or TRBV12-4 and TRBJ2-5, with 7 bases fitting TRBD1. The J call may be faulty, since TRBJ2-7 better matches the DNA end. CDR3 length equals 14 residues. Written as DNA, the CDR3 is TGTGCCAGCAGTTCGGAATGGACAGGAGACGAGCAGTACTTC. Protein sequence: CASSSEWTGDEQYF.

This clonotype was seen a single time. The gene calls are TRBV12-3 or TRBV12-4 and TRBJ1-2, with no clear D. Trimming took off 3 bases at V and 8 bases at J, with 10 bases between the two ends. This CDR3 is 12 amino acids long. In DNA, the CDR3 is TGTGCCAGCAGTTTGCCTTTTGACGGCTACACCTTC. Translation gives CASSLPFDGYTF.

The V gene is TRBV7-2, the J gene TRBJ1-2, with TRBD1 as a possible D gene (6 bases). In germline, CDR1 is SGHTA, CDR2 FQGNSA. The CDR3 spans 14 residues. Trimming took off 1 base at V and 3 bases at J, with 9 bases between the two ends. CDR3 coding DNA: TGTGCCAGCAGCTTAGGCAGGGGAGACTATGGCTACACCTTC. This gives the protein CASSLGRGDYGYTF.

The chain links TRBV20-1 to TRBJ2-7; a possible D gene is TRBD2 (5 bases). TRBJ2-5 explains the end of the DNA better; the J call may be wrong. The V gene's germline CDR1 is DFQATT and CDR2 SNEGSKA (reference sequence). The CDR3 runs to 13 residues. DNA for the CDR3: TGCATGATGGGCCGTACTTCGGGGGAGACCCAGTACTTC. Protein product: CMMGRTSGETQYF.

The rearrangement joins TRBV6-1 to TRBJ1-5; D remains unclear. Between the trimmed V and J ends, which lost 4 bases and 8 bases, there was a span of 9 bases. This CDR3 is built from 12 residues. Germline lookup yields CDR1 MNHNS and CDR2 SASEGT. The DNA of the CDR3 is TGTGCCAGCAGTGTTGGGTGGGAGCCCCAGCATTTT. Protein product: CASSVGWEPQHF.

This clonotype was detected only a few times. The rearrangement joins TRBV29-1 to TRBJ2-1, with TRBD2 identical over 8 bases. From germline, CDR1 is SQVTM and CDR2 ANQGSEA. CDR3 length equals 13 residues. V gave up 3 bases and J gave up 2 bases; unmatched junction bases: 0. The CDR3 is CSVERGAYNEQFF. CDR3 coding DNA: TGCAGCGTTGAGCGGGGGGCCTACAATGAGCAGTTCTTC.

The chain employs TRBV12-3 or TRBV12-4 and TRBJ1-1; possible D gene TRBD1, 5 bases. The CDR3 loop spans 14 amino acids. V shed 4 bases and J shed 0 bases, with 9 bases lying between them. CDR3 in amino acids: CASSSRQLNTEAFF. The CDR3, as DNA: TGTGCCAGCAGTTCCCGACAGCTGAACACTGAAGCTTTCTTT.

The rearrangement links TRBV4-2 to TRBJ1-2; 8 bases fit TRBD1. The CDR3 spans 15 residues. Germline V gene data show CDR1 as LGHNA and CDR2 as YNFKEQ. J gave up 7 bases and V 0 bases, and 7 bases lay outside the gene matches. The CDR3 here is CASSQEVRGPSGYTF. CDR3 sequence (DNA): TGTGCCAGCAGCCAAGAAGTCAGGGGGCCTAGTGGCTACACCTTC.

Comments on this clonotype: Mismatch with germline at one junction end may stem from a read error. The chain combines TRBV11-2 with TRBJ2-1; tentative D call: TRBD2 (7 bases). The CDR3 runs 16 residues. Germline assignment: CDR1 SGHAT and CDR2 FQNNGV. The CDR3 region has the DNA TGTACCAGCAGCTTAAAAAGGGGGGGAGCTTTCGATGAGCAGTTCTTC. This gives the protein CTSSLKRGGAFDEQFF. The full variable domain, rest sourced from reference TRBV11-2 and TRBJ2-1, is EAGVAQSPRYKIIEKRQSVAFWCNPISGHATLYWYQQILGQGPKLLIQFQNNGVVDDSQLPKDRFSAERLKGVDSTLKIQPAKLEDSAVYLCTSSLKRGGAFDEQFFGPGTRLTVL.

This clonotype was recorded a few times. The chain's CDR3 is CAISDRGQDSKQYF. In nucleotides, the CDR3 is TGTGCCATCAGTGACCGAGGACAGGACTCAAAGCAGTACTTC. V is TRBV10-3 and J is TRBJ2-7, with 7 positions matching TRBD1. In germline, CDR1 is ENHRY, CDR2 SYGVKD. CDR3 length equals 14 residues. V gave up 3 bases and J gave up 8 bases; unmatched junction bases: 10.

This chain connects TRBV2 to TRBJ2-3; D is undetermined. Looked up from germline, CDR1 is SNHLY and CDR2 is FYNNEI. The CDR3 extends over 9 amino acids. Trimming pared 8 bases from V and 11 bases from J, leaving 8 bases between. This CDR3 is CASRRGQYF. For the CDR3, the DNA is TGTGCCAGCCGAAGAGGGCAGTATTTT. The full variable domain, completed using reference TRBV2 and TRBJ2-3, is EPEVTQTPSHQVTQMGQEVILRCVPISNHLYFYWYRQILGQKVEFLVSFYNNEISEKSEIFDDQFSVERPDGSNFTLKIRSTKLEDSAMYFCASRRGQYFGPGTRLTVL.

This chain links TRBV5-1 with TRBJ2-1, with D possibly TRBD1 on 6 matching bases. CDR1 is SGHRS, CDR2 YFSETQ, per germline. The germline V and J ends were trimmed by 4 bases and 5 bases, with 16 bases remaining between them. The CDR3 contains 15 residues. Here the CDR3 reads CASSPGHQLDNEQFF. The CDR3 coding sequence is TGCGCCAGCAGCCCGGGACACCAACTCGACAATGAGCAGTTCTTC.

The chain employs TRBV20-1 and TRBJ1-2; D ambiguous. The CDR3 runs 11 residues. Germline CDR1 DFQATT, CDR2 SNEGSKA (reference sequence). Between the trimmed V and J ends, which lost 0 bases and 8 bases, there was a span of 7 bases. This CDR3 is CSAREAGGYTF. The CDR3, as DNA: TGCAGTGCTAGAGAAGCGGGAGGCTACACCTTC.

The V and J genes are TRBV12-3 or TRBV12-4 and TRBJ1-1; D is possibly TRBD1 (6 bases). The V and J ends lost 5 bases and 4 bases respectively, with 14 bases between them. The CDR3 runs 14 residues. CDR3 nucleotides: TGTGCCAGCAGTGCCCTTGGAGGGGGCACTGAAGCTTTCTTT. It is translated as CASSALGGGTEAFF.

This clonotype occurred a few times. V gene TRBV3-1 combines with J gene TRBJ2-5; TRBD2 might be the D (6 bases). The V end lost 0 bases, the J end lost 3 bases, and 8 bases lay between the germline ends. Germline CDR1 LGHDT, CDR2 YNNKEL (reference sequence). The CDR3 has 14 amino acids. The DNA for the CDR3 is TGTGCCAGCAGCCAAGAAACGGGGGAAGAGACCCAGTACTTC. Protein: CASSQETGEETQYF.

J is TRBJ1-4 and V is TRBV12-3 or TRBV12-4; tentatively, D is TRBD1 (6 bases). CDR3 size: 13 residues. The ends were cut back, 7 bases at V and 10 bases at J, with 16 bases in the middle. The CDR3 DNA sequence: TGTGCCAGCATAGGAACAGGGTGGGGAAAACTGTTTTTT. Its protein is CASIGTGWGKLFF.

This rearrangement joins TRBV5-6 to TRBJ2-5; TRBD2 might be the D (5 bases). The V and J ends lost 1 base and 2 bases respectively, with 12 bases between them. From germline, CDR1 is SGHDT and CDR2 YYEEEE. This CDR3 is 15 amino acids long. In DNA form, the CDR3 reads TGTGCCAGCAGCTTGCCGAGGGCATTTCAAGAGACCCAGTACTTC. Translating gives CASSLPRAFQETQYF.